Here is one T cell receptor (beta chain) with its context. The antigen is unknown. The CDR3 consists of 13 residues. Germline assignment: CDR1 SEHNR and CDR2 FQNEAQ (reference sequence). V was pared by 0 bases and J by 14 bases, with 8 bases of the junction left unmatched. The record originates from a study of cytomegalovirus exposure and HLA in healthy donors. General study points: A later analysis reportedly found fewer N-insertions in an Asian-associated ancestry cluster than the approximately 700-donor mean. Later on, analysis showed that most CMV-associated TCR beta chains appeared to be HLA-restricted. Productive rates of about 87% or about 30% were seen for most TCR beta V segments in an earlier analysis. A further, later analysis showed that HLA-associated TCR beta chains (compared with equally common others) were more clonally expanded.

The PCR used 60 Vbeta and 13 Jbeta primers. Using immunoSEQ multiplex PCR, the repertoire was profiled, and TCRdb retains in-frame clones only, with some absent. The data show just under 250,000 clones, roughly 82% seen once. This receptor was taken from a woman aged 35 to 49 in good health and CMV-seropositive. The sample consisted of PBMCs. This chain connects TRBV7-9 to TRBJ2-3; 7 bases agree with TRBD1. CDR3 nucleotides: TGTGCCAGCAGCTTAGCCGGACAGGCGAAGGGGTATTTT. This gives the protein CASSLAGQAKGYF.